This T cell receptor beta chain was observed in a study of radiotherapy plus CTLA-4 blockade in lung cancer. Study context: Disease control was achieved by 31% of patients, and objective responses by about 17%. Study-wide results and limits: The best prediction of response reportedly came from early blood T cell clone dynamics, with interferon-beta. In blood, TCR clones derived from the tumor expanded after radiotherapy plus ipilimumab.

The CDR3 consists of 16 residues. Trimming took 4 bases from V and 4 from J; bases not matched to a gene: 4. Per the germline V gene, CDR1 is SGHRS and CDR2 is YFSETQ. Generated by immunoSEQ multiplex PCR, the TCRdb table keeps only in-frame clones and is missing some. The repertoire holds tens of thousands of clones, with nearly 80% as singletons. About this clone itself: The antigen is not known.

Ipilimumab CTLA-4 blockade and focal radiation were given to patients with chemo-refractory metastatic non-small-cell lung cancer. The specimen was peripheral blood, collected from a patient treated with radiotherapy plus ipilimumab. The TCR was taken from a human donor with non-small cell lung cancer that progressed on radiotherapy plus ipilimumab. V usage is TRBV5-1 and J usage is TRBJ2-3, with TRBD2 matching over 15 bases. The CDR3 sequence: CASSAGLAGGPDTQYF. CDR3 nucleotide sequence: TGCGCCAGCAGCGCGGGACTAGCGGGGGGCCCAGATACGCAGTATTTT.